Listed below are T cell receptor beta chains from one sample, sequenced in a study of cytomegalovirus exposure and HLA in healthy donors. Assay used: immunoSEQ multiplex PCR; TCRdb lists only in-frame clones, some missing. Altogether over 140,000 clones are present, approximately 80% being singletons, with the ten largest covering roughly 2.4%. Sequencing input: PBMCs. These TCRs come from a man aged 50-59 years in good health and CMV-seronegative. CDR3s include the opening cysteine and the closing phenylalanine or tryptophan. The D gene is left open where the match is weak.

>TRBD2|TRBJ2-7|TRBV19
TGTGCCAGTAGTGTCACCGGGACTAGAGGTGGACAGCAGTACTTC
CASSVTGTRGGQQYF
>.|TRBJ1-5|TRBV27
TGTGCCAGCAGTTTCCAGGGGAACGTCAATCAGCCCCAGCATTTT
CASSFQGNVNQPQHF
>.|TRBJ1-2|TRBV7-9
TGTGCCAGCAGCTTAGAATCAGGCCCCTATGGCTACACCTTC
CASSLESGPYGYTF
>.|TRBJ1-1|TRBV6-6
TGTGCCAGCAGTTACTCTGGACAGTACACTGAAGCTTTCTTT
CASSYSGQYTEAFF
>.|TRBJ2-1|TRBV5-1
TGCGCCAGCAGCTCGGAGGGGAGAGGGAATGAGCAGTTCTTC
CASSSEGRGNEQFF
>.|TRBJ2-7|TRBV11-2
TGTGCCAGCAGCTTAGCGAACAGCTACGAGCAGTACTTC
CASSLANSYEQYF
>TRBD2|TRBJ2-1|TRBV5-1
TGCGCCAGCAGCGCTACGACTAGCGGGAGGGCCAGGGATGAGCAGTTCTTC
CASSATTSGRARDEQFF
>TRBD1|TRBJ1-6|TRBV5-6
TGTGCCAGCAGCCGTAGACAGGGGGCAAGATCACCCCTCCACTTT
CASSRRQGARSPLHF
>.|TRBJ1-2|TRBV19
TGTGCCAGTAGTATAGGGCTCCTTGGCTACACCTTC
CASSIGLLGYTF
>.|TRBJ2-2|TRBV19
TGTGCCAGTAGTATAGAGCAGGGGTACACCGGGGAGCTGTTTTTT
CASSIEQGYTGELFF